Given below is one TCR beta chain in context. The sample comes from a study of PD-L1 blockade in urothelial cancer. About the research overall: T cell content in blood samples showed a median of around 140,000.

Trimming took off 3 bases at V and 1 base at J, with 7 bases between the two ends. The CDR3 is 13 amino acids. The germline gives CDR1 SGHTS, CDR2 YDEGEE. Here immunoSEQ multiplex PCR was the method, and the copy in TCRdb shows in-frame clones only, minus some. In the table there are approximately 58,000 clones, roughly 82% of which are singletons. The sequence was collected from a man in his 70s with urothelial cancer. V usage is TRBV5-8 and J usage is TRBJ1-1; no reliable D call. The sequencing used PBMCs, collected around atezolizumab (anti-PD-L1) treatment. The CDR3 spells CASSSTQNTEAFF. CDR3 bases: TGTGCCAGCAGCTCGACACAGAACACTGAAGCTTTCTTT.